Listed here are 28 T cell receptor beta chains from one sample, sequenced in a study of immune characterization of retroperitoneal liposarcoma. TCRdb independently ran MiXCR on the PCR reads; one entry per CDR3 protein. This table holds about 10,000 distinct CDR3 sequences, roughly 35% found once. Sequenced sample: tumor tissue. The receptor set was obtained from a female donor with retroperitoneal liposarcoma.

This CDR3 reads CAVKWAGEYEQYF. The DNA of the CDR3 is TGTGCCGTTAAATGGGCAGGGGAGTACGAGCAGTACTTC. V usage is TRBV6-1 and J usage is TRBJ2-1, with D possibly matching TRBD1 (6 bases). The end of the DNA aligns better with TRBJ2-7, so the J call may be wrong. The CDR3 is made up of 13 amino acids. The germline gives CDR1 MNHNS, CDR2 SASEGT.

This clonotype was seen a single time. This chain joins TRBV6-8 and TRBJ2-1, with D possibly matching TRBD1 (6 bases). The DNA end favors TRBJ2-7, so the J call may be wrong. The CDR3 is 13 amino acids. CDR1 MNHGY and CDR2 SAAAGT come from the germline V gene. This chain's CDR3 is CASSRDTNGEQYF. For the CDR3, the DNA is TGTGCCAGCAGTAGGGACACGAACGGCGAGCAGTACTTC.

This clonotype was seen more than once but under ten times. The chain employs TRBV7-8 and TRBJ2-1, with 7 bases identical to TRBD1. Germline trimming cut 1 base from V and 13 bases from J; bases unmatched to any gene: 13. Germline-derived CDR1 and CDR2 are SGHVS and FQNEAQ. The CDR3 totals 15 residues. The CDR3 protein is CASSLVRGLMETQFF. The CDR3 nucleotides are TGTGCCAGCAGCTTAGTTAGGGGGCTAATGGAGACCCAGTTCTTC. Full variable domain (missing parts from reference TRBV7-8 and TRBJ2-1): GAGVSQSPRYKVAKRGQDVALRCDPISGHVSLFWYQQALGQGPEFLTYFQNEAQLDKSGLPSDRFFAERPEGSVSTLKIQRTQQEDSAVYLCASSLVRGLMETQFFGPGTRLTVL.

This clonotype was seen only a few times. V and J are TRBV6-1 and TRBJ2-1, with a possible D match to TRBD1 (6 bases). Germline V gene data show CDR1 as MNHNS and CDR2 as SASEGT. V was pared by 6 bases and J by 13 bases, with 19 bases between. This CDR3 contains 13 residues. The CDR3 nucleotides are TGTGCCAGCAGAAGCGGACAGTTAGAGACCCAGTTCTTC. Its translation: CASRSGQLETQFF.

In this sample, this clonotype turned up a few times. Here the CDR3 DNA reads TGTGCCAGCAGCCCTCCGGGACAGGGGGCGCTTATGGACACCGGGGAGCTGTTTTTT. The encoded protein is CASSPPGQGALMDTGELFF. The chain has TRBV6-8 and TRBJ2-2, with TRBD1 matching over 12 bases. The CDR3 is 19 amino acids. The ends lost 6 bases at V and 3 bases at J; junction bases unmatched: 14. CDR1 is MNHGY, CDR2 SAAAGT, per germline.

This clonotype came up a few times. This chain uses TRBV10-3 with TRBJ2-7; D is unresolved. The CDR3 sequence is 13 residues long. Trimming took 5 bases from V and 3 from J, leaving 11 bases between them. Germline CDR1 and CDR2: ENHRY and SYGVKD. This CDR3 reads CAISNIAIYEQYF. CDR3 nucleotide sequence: TGTGCCATCAGTAATATTGCGATCTACGAGCAGTACTTC.

This clonotype is judged medium-sized. The chain joins TRBV6-6 to TRBJ2-1, with no clear D. Germline lookup yields CDR1 MNHNY and CDR2 SVGAGI (reference sequence). V shed 1 base and J shed 4 bases, with 14 bases lying between them. The CDR3 consists of 16 residues. CDR3 sequence reads: CASSYLAESAYNEQFF. The CDR3 DNA sequence: TGTGCCAGCAGTTACTTGGCTGAGTCGGCTTACAATGAGCAGTTCTTC.

The chain employs TRBV5-3 and TRBJ2-1; D possibly corresponds to TRBD1 (5 bases). The DNA end is more similar to TRBJ2-5, so the J call may be wrong. TRBV5-3 has ORF status, its function being uncertain. The CDR3 sequence is 16 residues long. DNA for the CDR3: TGTGCCAGCAGCCCAATGATGGCACAGGCACAAGAGACCCAGTACTTC. Amino acid sequence: CASSPMMAQAQETQYF.

This clonotype has just a few counts. The rearrangement joins TRBV6-6 to TRBJ1-1; a possible D gene is TRBD1 (5 bases). Trimming took off 2 bases at V and 0 bases at J, with 7 bases between the two ends. This CDR3 spans 14 amino acids. CDR1 and CDR2 from the germline V gene are MNHNY and SVGAGI (reference sequence). The CDR3 region is CASSYQQVNTEAFF. The CDR3 DNA follows: TGTGCCAGCAGTTACCAACAGGTGAACACTGAAGCTTTCTTT.

By share, this clonotype counts as medium-sized. The chain couples TRBV7-2 to TRBJ2-1; 7 nucleotides line up with TRBD2. Germline-derived CDR1 and CDR2 are SGHTA and FQGNSA. Germline trimming cut 3 bases from V and 13 bases from J; bases unmatched to any gene: 18. The CDR3 is made up of 16 amino acids. The DNA of the CDR3 is TGTGCCAGCAGCTTGTCTGCGGGAGTTACCAAAAACATTCAGTTCTTC. This codes for CASSLSAGVTKNIQFF.

The chain has TRBV6-8 and TRBJ2-1; the match to TRBD2 covers 7 bases. The CDR3 runs 14 residues. The trim removed 6 bases at V and 3 bases at J, leaving 5 bases unmatched. In germline, CDR1 is MNHGY, CDR2 SAAAGT. CDR3 sequence reads: CASSPGLHYNEQFF. The CDR3 coding sequence is TGTGCCAGCAGCCCGGGACTACACTACAATGAGCAGTTCTTC.

This chain connects TRBV6-5 to TRBJ2-5; no firm D call. The CDR3 contains 15 residues. Trimming removed 2 bases from V and 5 bases from J, with 15 bases in between. The germline CDR1 and CDR2 sequences are MNHEY and SVGAGI. CDR3 sequence reads: CASSYVLNPLETQYF. CDR3 sequence (DNA): TGTGCCAGCAGTTACGTCCTAAATCCCCTGGAGACCCAGTACTTC.

The table lists this clonotype with a few counts. The chain links TRBV6-5 to TRBJ1-6, with 10 bases matching TRBD1. V was pared by 5 bases and J by 9 bases, with 7 bases of the junction left unmatched. The CDR3 is 15 amino acids. CDR1 is MNHEY, CDR2 SVGAGI, per germline. The CDR3: CASSPRDRGGSPLHF. The CDR3 DNA reads as TGTGCCAGCAGTCCCCGGGACAGGGGTGGTTCACCCCTCCACTTT.

By proportion, this clonotype is medium-sized (0.01 to 0.1%). The genes are TRBV10-1 and TRBJ2-5, with D tentatively TRBD2 (5 bases). This CDR3 spans 13 amino acids. Between the trimmed V and J ends, which lost 0 bases and 11 bases, there was a span of 13 bases. Germline V lookup: CDR1 WNHNN, CDR2 SYGVQD (reference sequence). CDR3 bases: TGCGCCAGCAGTGAGTCGGCGGGCTCAGAGCAGTACTTC. This gives the protein CASSESAGSEQYF.

CDR3 region: CASSPFGLAGGNEQFF. In DNA form, the CDR3 reads TGTGCCAGCAGCCCATTCGGACTAGCGGGAGGGAATGAGCAGTTCTTC. The chain has TRBV11-3 and TRBJ2-4; 15 bases fit TRBD2. Near its end, the DNA agrees better with TRBJ2-1, so the J call may be wrong. CDR1 is SGHNT, CDR2 YENEEA, per germline. This CDR3 contains 16 residues.

This clonotype was observed many times. This rearrangement joins TRBV11-2 to TRBJ2-7, with no clear D. V lost 5 bases and J lost 3, with 11 bases in between. Germline CDR1 is SGHAT and CDR2 is FQNNGV. The CDR3 runs to 13 residues. The CDR3 is CASSRHTYYEQYF. The CDR3 DNA reads TGTGCCAGCAGCCGACACACCTACTACGAGCAGTACTTC.

This clonotype is classed as medium-sized (0.01 to 0.1%). The chain combines TRBV6-1 with TRBJ1-4; D remains unclear. CDR3 length equals 13 residues. V lost 5 bases to trimming and J lost 7 bases, with 11 bases between them. Germline V gene lookup returns CDR1 MNHNS and CDR2 SASEGT. The CDR3 region has the DNA TGTGCCAGCAGTACGAACAGCTTTGAAAAACTGTTTTTT. This encodes CASSTNSFEKLFF.

This clonotype rates as medium-sized. The chain has TRBV7-2 and TRBJ1-2, with D unresolved. The CDR3 is 12 residues long. The germline V and J ends were trimmed by 5 bases and 1 base, with 5 bases remaining between them. Germline V gene lookup returns CDR1 SGHTA and CDR2 FQGNSA. The CDR3 coding sequence is TGTGCCAGCAGCCCCGTTAACTATGGCTACACCTTC. Amino acid sequence: CASSPVNYGYTF.

The chain joins TRBV7-3 to TRBJ1-4; 10 positions agree with TRBD1. Unmatched junction bases numbered 1, after V lost 2 bases and J lost 4 bases. Germline CDR1 reads SGHTA; CDR2 reads FQGTGA. The CDR3 sequence is 15 residues long. CDR3 DNA sequence: TGTGCCAGCAGCTTAGACAGGGGGCTTAATGAAAAACTGTTTTTT. Translation: CASSLDRGLNEKLFF.

The CDR3, as DNA: TGTGCCAGCAGTTTAGTCGGTGGTTACAATGAGCAGTTCTTC. It specifies CASSLVGGYNEQFF. This rearrangement joins TRBV12-3 or TRBV12-4 to TRBJ2-1; D is unclear. This CDR3 has 14 amino acids. The V end was cut by 1 base, the J end by 4 bases, with 8 bases between.

This clonotype was seen once. The V call is TRBV4-3, the J call TRBJ1-4; perhaps TRBD1 as D (5 bases). V lost 1 base and J 2 bases, leaving 11 bases between the germline ends. CDR3 length: 16 residues. Per the germline V gene, CDR1 is LGHNA and CDR2 is YSLEER. CDR3 in amino acids: CASSQVTGGTNEKLFF. The CDR3 DNA reads as TGCGCCAGCAGCCAAGTTACGGGGGGTACTAATGAAAAACTGTTTTTT.

Comment on this clonotype: This may arise from a read error, as a much more abundant clone is one base away. The chain couples TRBV6-8 to TRBJ1-2, with D unclear. This CDR3 region has 12 residues. CDR1 is MNHGY and CDR2 is SAAAGT in the germline V gene. The CDR3 DNA reads as TGTGTCAGCAGCGCGATCGTGTATGGCTACACCTTC. Its protein product is CVSSAIVYGYTF.

Only a few counts were recorded for this clonotype. The rearrangement links TRBV6-1 to TRBJ2-1; 9 bases are shared with TRBD1. Germline-derived CDR1 and CDR2 are MNHNS and SASEGT. The CDR3 loop spans 15 amino acids. The junction had 12 bases not matched to a gene; V was cut back by 5 bases and J by 10 bases. CDR3 protein: CASSSSGTGTYEQFF. CDR3 coding DNA: TGTGCCAGCAGTTCCTCCGGGACAGGGACCTACGAGCAGTTCTTC.

Relative to its sample, this clonotype is medium-sized. The chain joins TRBV6-1 to TRBJ1-2; D is possibly TRBD1 (5 bases). The germline gives CDR1 MNHNS, CDR2 SASEGT. CDR3 length: 14 amino acids. V lost 4 bases and J lost 3, with 12 bases in between. In DNA form, the CDR3 reads TGTGCCAGCAGTGCCGGGACTTTCGACTATGGCTACACCTTC. It yields the protein CASSAGTFDYGYTF.

The chain uses TRBV7-2 and TRBJ1-1; no clear D gene. The CDR3 runs 13 residues. Germline loops: CDR1 SGHTA, CDR2 FQGNSA. V was clipped by 6 bases and J by 4 bases, with 12 bases between them. CDR3 coding DNA: TGTGCCAGCAGTAAAGTGTTTGGCACTGAAGCTTTCTTT. It codes for CASSKVFGTEAFF.

The chain recombines TRBV6-5 with TRBJ2-1; the match to TRBD1 covers 9 bases. Unmatched junction bases numbered 15, after V lost 8 bases and J lost 7 bases. The CDR3 is 16 residues long. Germline V gene lookup returns CDR1 MNHEY and CDR2 SVGAGI. In DNA, the CDR3 is TGTGCCAGCCGATCTGCCGGGACAGGGATCCTAAATGAGCAGTTCTTC. This gives the protein CASRSAGTGILNEQFF.

The chain combines TRBV11-2 with TRBJ2-6; TRBD2 aligns across 7 bases. Per germline, CDR1 SGHAT and CDR2 FQNNGV. The CDR3 has 16 amino acids. V trimming: 1 base; J trimming: 4 bases; junction bases outside the gene matches: 4. Here the CDR3 reads CASSLAGGLGANVLTF. DNA of the CDR3: TGTGCCAGCAGCTTAGCGGGGGGTTTAGGGGCCAACGTCCTGACTTTC. Supplemented by reference TRBV11-2 and TRBJ2-6, the full variable domain reads EAGVAQSPRYKIIEKRQSVAFWCNPISGHATLYWYQQILGQGPKLLIQFQNNGVVDDSQLPKDRFSAERLKGVDSTLKIQPAKLEDSAVYLCASSLAGGLGANVLTFGAGSRLTVL.

This clonotype was seen a handful of times. The chain has TRBV7-8 and TRBJ2-1; TRBD1 is a possible D gene (5 bases). Germline CDR1 and CDR2: SGHVS and FQNEAQ. Between the trimmed V and J ends, which lost 2 bases and 2 bases, there was a span of 16 bases. CDR3 size: 17 residues. The CDR3 DNA follows: TGTGCCAGCAGCTTAAGCCAGGGCGGCCGTACCTACAATGAGCAGTTCTTC. Amino acids: CASSLSQGGRTYNEQFF.